These T cell receptor beta chains were read from a single sample in a study of T cells in Graves' hyperthyroidism and ophthalmopathy. Using its own MiXCR run on the multiplex PCR reads, TCRdb lists one record per CDR3 protein. The data hold over 250,000 distinct CDR3 sequences, with roughly 20% observed a single time. Sequencing was carried out using blood. These receptors originate from a man aged 30-40 years with Graves' ophthalmopathy. Each CDR3 is given with its conserved first and last residue. The D gene is left open where the match is weak. Clone size appears in some rows only: once, few, many, or a class for an expanded clone.

few	TRBV6-1	TRBJ2-2	-	CASSITGYAGELFF	TGTGCCAGCAGTATAACAGGGTATGCCGGGGAGCTGTTTTTT
few	TRBV7-2	TRBJ1-1	-	CASSLRAEAFF	TGTGCCAGCAGCTTAAGGGCGGAAGCTTTCTTT
-	TRBV6-5	TRBJ2-7	TRBD2	CASSYSASGGSYEQYF	TGTGCCAGCAGTTACTCGGCTAGCGGGGGATCCTACGAGCAGTACTTC
many	TRBV28	TRBJ1-1	-	CASGIMNTEAFF	TGTGCCAGCGGCATAATGAACACTGAAGCTTTCTTT
-	TRBV10-1	TRBJ2-7	-	CASTWTDRSVSYEQYF	TGCGCCAGCACTTGGACAGACCGAAGTGTGTCCTACGAGCAGTACTTC
few	TRBV12-3/TRBV12-4	TRBJ2-1	-	CASSRRGGDNEQFF	TGTGCCAGCAGCCGACGTGGTGGTGACAATGAGCAGTTCTTC
-	TRBV19	TRBJ2-7	-	CASSTVGGSYEQYF	TGTGCCAGTAGTACGGTGGGCGGCTCCTACGAGCAGTACTTC
few	TRBV13	TRBJ1-1	TRBD1	CASSRTGLNTEAFF	TGTGCCAGCAGCCGGACAGGGCTCAACACTGAAGCTTTCTTT
many	TRBV5-1	TRBJ2-1	-	CASSSGRASDSSYNEQFF	TGCGCCAGCAGCTCTGGAAGGGCTAGCGACAGCTCCTACAATGAGCAGTTCTTC
-	TRBV19	TRBJ1-6	-	CASSTTSSYNSPLHF	TGTGCCAGTAGTACTACGAGCTCCTATAATTCACCCCTCCACTTT
-	TRBV28	TRBJ2-4	-	CASSLGNPSSLLAKNIQYF	TGTGCCAGCAGTTTGGGGAACCCCTCCTCCCTACTAGCCAAAAACATTCAGTACTTC
few	TRBV5-1	TRBJ2-5	-	CASSLALEETQYF	TGCGCCAGCAGCCTAGCTTTGGAAGAGACCCAGTACTTC
-	TRBV20-1	TRBJ2-1	TRBD2	CSASGLAGEGQGEQFF	TGCAGTGCCTCAGGACTAGCGGGAGAAGGACAGGGTGAGCAGTTCTTC
many	TRBV27	TRBJ2-1	-	CASSPRRALLNEQFF	TGTGCCAGCAGCCCTCGGAGAGCCCTTCTAAATGAGCAGTTCTTC
-	TRBV20-1	TRBJ2-1	TRBD2	CSAVRGLAGVGNEQFF	TGCAGTGCCGTTCGAGGACTAGCGGGAGTGGGCAATGAGCAGTTCTTC
-	TRBV29-1	TRBJ1-1	TRBD1	CSVELRTGEAFF	TGCAGCGTTGAACTACGGACAGGGGAAGCTTTCTTT
many	TRBV11-2	TRBJ2-7	-	CASSSPQEAWEQYF	TGTGCCAGCAGCTCACCCCAGGAAGCGTGGGAGCAGTACTTC
few	TRBV20-1	TRBJ1-5	-	CSARRKHWNQPQHF	TGCAGTGCTAGGAGGAAACACTGGAATCAGCCCCAGCATTTT
few	TRBV19	TRBJ1-5	-	CASTLTASNQPQHF	TGTGCCAGTACCCTGACAGCTAGCAATCAGCCCCAGCATTTT
-	TRBV11-2	TRBJ2-7	TRBD2	CASSLRVGTSGRAGLREQYF	TGTGCCAGCAGCTTACGGGTCGGGACTAGCGGGAGGGCCGGGTTGAGGGAGCAGTACTTC
-	TRBV4-1	TRBJ2-1	-	CASSQRFEGRSVPFF	TGCGCCAGCAGCCAACGTTTTGAGGGAAGGTCTGTTCCGTTCTTC
-	TRBV2	TRBJ2-7	-	CTSLPTGYNVMFRGKQYF	TGTACCAGCCTCCCCACAGGGTACAACGTAATGTTCCGGGGAAAGCAGTACTTC
many	TRBV3-1	TRBJ1-1	-	CASSQGGGMGTEAFF	TGTGCCAGCAGCCAAGGGGGGGGCATGGGGACTGAAGCTTTCTTT
few	TRBV3-1	TRBJ2-3	-	CASSTVTTQYF	TGTGCCAGCAGCACAGTGACTACGCAGTATTTT
-	TRBV4-1	TRBJ2-7	TRBD2	CASSQTLLAGDRYEQYF	TGCGCCAGCAGCCAGACCCTCCTAGCGGGAGATCGGTACGAGCAGTACTTC
-	TRBV5-1	TRBJ1-4	-	CASSLSNGVDEKLFF	TGCGCCAGCAGCTTAAGTAATGGGGTGGATGAAAAACTGTTTTTT
few	TRBV6-2/TRBV6-3	TRBJ2-7	-	CASSPPWDEQYF	TGTGCCAGCAGCCCTCCTTGGGACGAGCAGTACTTC
-	TRBV4-1	TRBJ1-5	-	CASSQDEATGQPQHF	TGCGCCAGCAGCCAAGATGAGGCCACCGGTCAGCCCCAGCATTTT
-	TRBV5-1	TRBJ1-1	TRBD1	CASTPPLGQGNTEAFF	TGCGCCAGCACACCCCCGCTGGGACAGGGGAACACTGAAGCTTTCTTT
few	TRBV28	TRBJ1-5	TRBD1	CASSTLGQGSNQPQHF	TGTGCCAGCAGTACACTTGGACAGGGAAGCAATCAGCCCCAGCATTTT
-	TRBV7-2	TRBJ1-1	-	CASTNQTSMYLCASSLVYTEAFF	-
few	TRBV11-2	TRBJ2-2	TRBD2	CASSLELAGGTGELFF	TGTGCCAGCAGCTTAGAGTTAGCGGGAGGAACCGGGGAGCTGTTTTTT
-	TRBV4-2	TRBJ2-5	-	CASSQALGAETQYF	TGTGCCAGCAGCCAAGCCCTCGGGGCGGAGACCCAGTACTTC
many	TRBV3-1	TRBJ1-5	-	CASSPSPPEPQHF	TGTGCCAGCAGCCCCTCCCCCCCAGAGCCCCAGCATTTT
many	TRBV20-1	TRBJ2-1	-	CSVSGSSYNEQFF	TGCAGTGTTTCAGGGAGCTCCTACAATGAGCAGTTCTTC
-	TRBV5-5	TRBJ2-1	TRBD2	CASSPTGLAGYEQFF	TGTGCCAGCAGCCCGACGGGACTAGCGGGTTATGAGCAGTTCTTC
many	TRBV9	TRBJ1-1	-	CASSVETGSQIAFF	TGTGCCAGCAGCGTAGAAACAGGCTCACAGATAGCTTTCTTT
-	TRBV13	TRBJ2-1	-	CASRRLGSETYNEQFF	TGTGCCAGCAGGAGACTCGGGAGTGAGACCTACAATGAGCAGTTCTTC
-	TRBV5-1	TRBJ2-6	-	CASSLAFQDSLSGANVLAF	TGCGCCAGCAGCTTGGCCTTTCAGGATTCTCTTTCCGGGGCCAACGTCCTGGCTTTC
-	TRBV3-1	TRBJ2-5	TRBD2	CASSPGLAGGPRYF	TGTGCCAGCAGCCCCGGACTAGCGGGAGGGCCCCGGTACTTC
-	TRBV12-3/TRBV12-4	TRBJ2-1	TRBD1	CASRTDRAPYNEQFF	TGTGCCAGCAGGACAGACAGGGCCCCCTACAATGAGCAGTTCTTC
many	TRBV28	TRBJ1-1	-	CASSLVRMNTEAFF	TGTGCCAGCAGTTTAGTCAGGATGAACACTGAAGCTTTCTTT
-	TRBV29-1	TRBJ2-3	-	CSVRLREQVTDTQYF	TGCAGCGTAAGACTCCGGGAGCAGGTCACAGATACGCAGTATTTT
many	TRBV18	TRBJ2-7	-	CASSPSTGSYEQYF	TGTGCCAGCTCACCGTCGACAGGCAGCTACGAGCAGTACTTC
few	TRBV5-1	TRBJ1-1	-	CASSLDTNTEAFF	TGCGCCAGCAGCTTAGACACGAACACTGAAGCTTTCTTT
many	TRBV12-3/TRBV12-4	TRBJ2-7	-	CASRRPGDAYEQYF	TGTGCCAGCAGAAGGCCCGGAGACGCCTACGAGCAGTACTTC
few	TRBV4-1	TRBJ2-3	TRBD2	CASSQASIEYGVAGSDTDTQYF	TGCGCCAGCAGCCAAGCATCTATAGAGTATGGGGTAGCGGGATCCGACACAGATACGCAGTATTTT
few	TRBV6-1	TRBJ1-6	-	CASSKRSTSPLHF	TGTGCCAGCAGTAAGCGGTCAACCTCACCCCTCCACTTT